This TCR beta chain was found in a study of cytomegalovirus exposure and HLA in healthy donors. Use of 60 Vbeta and 13 Jbeta primers characterized the PCR. Method: immunoSEQ multiplex PCR; TCRdb's copy keeps in-frame clones and lacks some. Of about 200,000 clones in the sample, around four fifths were seen once. Regarding the study as a whole: The classifier reportedly diagnosed cytomegalovirus status with high specificity and sensitivity. Available immune exposure information was restricted to CMV serostatus only.

Regarding this clone: Its antigen remains unknown.

This CDR3 has 15 amino acids. Trimming cost V 0 bases and J 7 bases, with 15 bases left between them. Per germline, CDR1 SGHDN and CDR2 FVKESK. Unrecorded immune exposures were likely, despite nominal health at sampling. V and J are TRBV14 and TRBJ1-2; maybe TRBD1 (6 bases). The material sequenced was PBMCs. This clonotype originated in a man aged 35-49 years in good health and CMV-seropositive. Written as DNA, the CDR3 is TGTGCCAGCAGCCAAGATGGAAGGGGGTGGATTGGCTACACCTTC. Translated, it gives CASSQDGRGWIGYTF.